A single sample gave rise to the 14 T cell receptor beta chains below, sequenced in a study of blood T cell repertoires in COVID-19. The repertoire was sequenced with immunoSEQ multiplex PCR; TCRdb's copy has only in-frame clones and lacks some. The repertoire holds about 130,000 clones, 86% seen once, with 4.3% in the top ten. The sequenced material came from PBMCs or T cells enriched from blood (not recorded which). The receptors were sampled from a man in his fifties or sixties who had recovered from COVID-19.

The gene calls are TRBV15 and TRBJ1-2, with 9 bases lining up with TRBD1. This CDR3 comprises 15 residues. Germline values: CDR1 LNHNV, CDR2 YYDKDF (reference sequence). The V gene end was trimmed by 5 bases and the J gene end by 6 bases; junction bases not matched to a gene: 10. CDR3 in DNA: TGTGCCACCAGCCAGCCCAGGGGACAGGGCGATGGCTACACCTTC. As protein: CATSQPRGQGDGYTF.

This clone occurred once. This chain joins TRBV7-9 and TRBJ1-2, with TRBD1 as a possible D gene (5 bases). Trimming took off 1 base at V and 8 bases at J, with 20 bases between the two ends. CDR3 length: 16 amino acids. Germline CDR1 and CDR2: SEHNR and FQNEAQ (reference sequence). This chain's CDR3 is CASSLGGGASAGGYTF. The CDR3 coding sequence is TGTGCCAGCAGCTTAGGCGGTGGGGCATCTGCTGGGGGCTACACCTTC.

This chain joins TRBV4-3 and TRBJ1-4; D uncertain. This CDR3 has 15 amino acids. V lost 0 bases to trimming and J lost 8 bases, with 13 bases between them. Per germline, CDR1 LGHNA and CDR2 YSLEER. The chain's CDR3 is CASSQDLYRGEKLFF. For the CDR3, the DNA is TGCGCCAGCAGCCAAGATCTGTATCGAGGGGAAAAACTGTTTTTT.

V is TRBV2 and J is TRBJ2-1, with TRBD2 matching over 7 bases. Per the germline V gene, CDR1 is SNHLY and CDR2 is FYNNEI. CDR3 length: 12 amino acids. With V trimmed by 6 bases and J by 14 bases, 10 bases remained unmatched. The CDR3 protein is CASRPEGLAEFF. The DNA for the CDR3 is TGTGCCAGCAGACCAGAAGGGCTAGCGGAGTTCTTC.

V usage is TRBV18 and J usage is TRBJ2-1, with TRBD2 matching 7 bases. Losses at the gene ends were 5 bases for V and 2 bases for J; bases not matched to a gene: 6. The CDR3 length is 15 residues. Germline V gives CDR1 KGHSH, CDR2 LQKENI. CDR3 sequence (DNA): TGTGCCAGCTCAACTCGTACTAGCGCCTACAATGAGCAGTTCTTC. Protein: CASSTRTSAYNEQFF.

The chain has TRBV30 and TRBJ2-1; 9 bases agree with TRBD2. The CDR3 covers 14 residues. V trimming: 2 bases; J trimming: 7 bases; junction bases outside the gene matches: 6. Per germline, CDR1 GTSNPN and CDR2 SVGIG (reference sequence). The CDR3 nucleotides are TGTGCCTGGAGTCCCGGGACTAGCTATAATGAGCAGTTCTTC. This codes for CAWSPGTSYNEQFF.

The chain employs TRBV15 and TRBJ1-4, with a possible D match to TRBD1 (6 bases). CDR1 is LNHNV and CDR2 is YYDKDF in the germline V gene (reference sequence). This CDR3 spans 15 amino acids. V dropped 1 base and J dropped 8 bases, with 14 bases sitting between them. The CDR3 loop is CATSRGSGETEKLFF. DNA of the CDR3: TGTGCCACCAGCAGAGGATCAGGGGAGACAGAAAAACTGTTTTTT.

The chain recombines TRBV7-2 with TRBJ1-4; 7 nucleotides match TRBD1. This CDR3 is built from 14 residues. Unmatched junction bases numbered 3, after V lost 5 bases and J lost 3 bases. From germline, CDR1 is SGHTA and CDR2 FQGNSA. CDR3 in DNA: TGTGCCAGCAGCCCAGGGGGATCTAATGAAAAACTGTTTTTT. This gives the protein CASSPGGSNEKLFF.

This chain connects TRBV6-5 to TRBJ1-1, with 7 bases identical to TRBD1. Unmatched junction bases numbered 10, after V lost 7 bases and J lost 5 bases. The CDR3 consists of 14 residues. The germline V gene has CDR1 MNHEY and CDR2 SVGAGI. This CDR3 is CASNKGQVGTEAFF. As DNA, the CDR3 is TGTGCCAGCAATAAAGGACAGGTGGGGACTGAAGCTTTCTTT.

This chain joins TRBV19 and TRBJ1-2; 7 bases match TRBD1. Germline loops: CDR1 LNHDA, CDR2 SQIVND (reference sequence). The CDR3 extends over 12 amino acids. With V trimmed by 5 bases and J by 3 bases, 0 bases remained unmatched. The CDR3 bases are TGTGCCAGTAGTGACAGGGACTATGGCTACACCTTC. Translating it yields CASSDRDYGYTF.

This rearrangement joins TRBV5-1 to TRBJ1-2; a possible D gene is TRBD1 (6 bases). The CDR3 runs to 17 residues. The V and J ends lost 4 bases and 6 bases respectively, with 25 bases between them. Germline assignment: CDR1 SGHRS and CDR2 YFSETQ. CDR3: CASSPRPNIQGGHGYTF. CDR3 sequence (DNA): TGCGCCAGCAGCCCGAGACCGAACATACAGGGCGGCCATGGCTACACCTTC.

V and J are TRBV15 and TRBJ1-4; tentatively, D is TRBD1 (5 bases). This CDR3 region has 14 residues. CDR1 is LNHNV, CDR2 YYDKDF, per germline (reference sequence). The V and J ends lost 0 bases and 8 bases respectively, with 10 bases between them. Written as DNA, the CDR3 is TGTGCCACCAGCAGAGATCGTGGGGGGGAAAAACTGTTTTTT. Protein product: CATSRDRGGEKLFF.

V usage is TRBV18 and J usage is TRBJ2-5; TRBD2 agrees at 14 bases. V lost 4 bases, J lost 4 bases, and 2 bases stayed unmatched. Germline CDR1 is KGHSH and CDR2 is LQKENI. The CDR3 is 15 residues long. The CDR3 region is CASSQGTSGRETQYF. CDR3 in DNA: TGTGCCAGCTCACAGGGGACTAGCGGGAGAGAGACCCAGTACTTC.

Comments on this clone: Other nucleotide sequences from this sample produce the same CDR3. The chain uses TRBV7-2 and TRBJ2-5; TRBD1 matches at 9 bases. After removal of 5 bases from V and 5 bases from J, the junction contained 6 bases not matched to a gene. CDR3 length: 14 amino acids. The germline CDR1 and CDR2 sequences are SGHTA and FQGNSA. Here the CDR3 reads CASSLNRGRETQYF. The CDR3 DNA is TGTGCCAGCAGCCTGAACAGGGGGCGGGAGACCCAGTACTTC. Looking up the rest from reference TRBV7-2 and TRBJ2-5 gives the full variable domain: GAGVSQSPSNKVTEKGKDVELRCDPISGHTALYWYRQSLGQGLEFLIYFQGNSAPDKSGLPSDRFSAERTGGSVSTLTIQRTQQEDSAVYLCASSLNRGRETQYFGPGTRLLVL.